Listed below are T cell receptor beta chains from one sample, sequenced in a study of cytomegalovirus exposure and HLA in healthy donors. Using immunoSEQ multiplex PCR, the repertoire was profiled, and TCRdb retains in-frame clones only, with some absent. The sample records some 120,000 clones, 82% being singletons. Sequenced sample: PBMCs. The receptors were gathered from a man under 40 in good health and CMV-seropositive. Each CDR3 is given with its conserved first and last residue. A D gene is named only where the DNA matches it firmly. Size tells how often a clone was seen (once, few, many) or the class of an expanded clone, and some rows leave it out.

J gene | D gene | clone size | V gene | CDR3 protein | CDR3 DNA
TRBJ2-7 | . | . | TRBV29-1 | CSVRTSWSYEQYF | TGCAGCGTAAGGACATCCTGGTCCTACGAGCAGTACTTC
TRBJ2-2 | TRBD1 | . | TRBV2 | CASLKGAGRTGELFF | TGTGCCAGCCTCAAGGGGGCAGGGCGCACCGGGGAGCTGTTTTTT
TRBJ2-3 | TRBD2 | . | TRBV5-1 | CASSLSSGDVNTQYF | TGCGCCAGCAGCTTGTCTAGCGGGGACGTAAATACGCAGTATTTT
TRBJ2-3 | . | . | TRBV7-9 | CASSGGSTDTQYF | TGTGCCAGCAGCGGGGGCAGCACAGATACGCAGTATTTT
TRBJ1-4 | TRBD1 | . | TRBV7-2 | CASSLGGQNREKLFF | TGTGCCAGCAGCTTAGGGGGACAGAATCGAGAAAAACTGTTTTTT
TRBJ2-7 | TRBD2 | . | TRBV29-1 | CSGISGGAYEQYF | TGCAGCGGGATTAGCGGGGGGGCTTACGAGCAGTACTTC
TRBJ2-7 | TRBD1 | . | TRBV5-1 | CASRAGTEYEQYF | TGCGCCAGCAGGGCCGGGACAGAATACGAGCAGTACTTC
TRBJ1-3 | . | . | TRBV7-6 | CASSSSGKIDF | TGTGCCAGCAGCTCTTCAGGGAAGATTGATTTT
TRBJ1-2 | TRBD1 | . | TRBV7-9 | CASSSQGEGYTF | TGTGCCAGCAGCTCTCAGGGGGAAGGCTACACCTTC
TRBJ2-7 | . | . | TRBV6-6 | CASSYYRESYEQYF | TGTGCCAGCAGTTACTATCGGGAATCCTACGAGCAGTACTTC
TRBJ1-2 | . | large | TRBV7-2 | CASSLVEYGYTF | TGTGCCAGCAGCTTAGTTGAGTATGGCTACACCTTC
TRBJ2-1 | TRBD2 | . | TRBV15 | CATSRVAGRSSYNEQFF | TGTGCCACCAGCAGAGTAGCGGGACGCAGCTCCTACAATGAGCAGTTCTTC
TRBJ2-1 | . | . | TRBV7-9 | CASSLWRSSYNEQFF | TGTGCCAGCAGCTTATGGAGGAGCTCCTACAATGAGCAGTTCTTC
TRBJ2-1 | TRBD1 | once | TRBV27 | CASSHPTGLSYNEQFF | TGTGCCAGCAGTCACCCGACAGGGCTATCCTACAATGAGCAGTTCTTC
TRBJ2-1 | . | once | TRBV21-1 | CASSSLSLAGVSDEQFF | TGTGCCAGCAGCTCCCTGTCACTAGCGGGAGTTTCAGATGAGCAGTTCTTC
TRBJ1-5 | TRBD1 | . | TRBV19 | CASKGQGYAQPQHF | TGTGCCAGTAAGGGACAGGGGTACGCTCAGCCCCAGCATTTT
TRBJ2-1 | . | once | TRBV7-2 | CASSYDSYSYNEQFF | TGTGCCAGCAGCTATGACTCGTACTCCTACAATGAGCAGTTCTTC
TRBJ1-3 | TRBD1 | . | TRBV10-2 | CASMKQGFSGNTIYF | TGCGCCAGCATGAAACAGGGGTTCTCTGGAAACACCATATATTTT
TRBJ1-2 | TRBD1 | once | TRBV27 | CASSPGGAIGYTF | TGTGCCAGCAGTCCAGGGGGCGCGATTGGCTACACCTTC
TRBJ2-5 | . | . | TRBV2 | CASSFSGVRGETQYF | TGTGCCAGCAGTTTCAGTGGTGTGAGAGGGGAGACCCAGTACTTC
TRBJ2-1 | TRBD1 | medium-sized | TRBV7-9 | CASSLQGDEQFF | TGTGCCAGCAGCTTACAGGGGGATGAGCAGTTCTTC
TRBJ1-3 | TRBD1 | . | TRBV5-5 | CASSFTGVVSGNTIYF | TGTGCCAGCAGCTTCACAGGGGTCGTCTCTGGAAACACCATATATTTT
TRBJ2-2 | . | . | TRBV9 | CASSVVMGGGELFF | TGTGCCAGCAGCGTAGTGATGGGGGGCGGGGAGCTGTTTTTT
TRBJ2-3 | TRBD1 | . | TRBV6-5 | CASSPGTDGTDTQYF | TGTGCCAGCAGTCCCGGGACAGATGGCACAGATACGCAGTATTTT
TRBJ1-4 | . | . | TRBV11-3 | CASSSGVYEGEKLFF | TGTGCCAGCAGCTCCGGTGTATACGAGGGCGAAAAACTGTTTTTT
TRBJ2-1 | TRBD2 | . | TRBV9 | CASGTSNYEQFF | TGTGCCAGCGGGACTAGTAACTATGAGCAGTTCTTC